The source of this T cell receptor beta chain is a study of CD8+ T cells in alopecia areata (dated by TCRdb to 2017 to 2018). For the study in its entirety: Skin from C3H/HeJ donors with spontaneous alopecia (about 6-12 months old) was grafted onto female C3H/HeJ recipients aged roughly 6-11 weeks. In both human patients and the C3H/HeJ mouse model, the study applied high-throughput TCRbeta sequencing to look at T cell clonal expansion in alopecia areata. The RNA source kit depended on sample type: the PAXgene miRNA kit for fixed scalp, the miRNeasy kit for PBMCs, and the RNeasy kit for mouse skin. On the human side, TCRbeta sequencing was run on scalp tissue and on sorted CD4+ and CD8+ peripheral blood T cells from healthy controls and from alopecia areata patients with either patchy or totalis/universalis disease. Scalp clonality was compared across normal scalp (n=4), patchy alopecia areata scalp (n=8), and alopecia totalis/universalis scalp (n=8). Amplification of TCRbeta CDR3 regions was done by immunoSEQ multiplex PCR using 35 Vbeta forward primers and 13 Jbeta reverse primers.

Counted from cysteine to phenylalanine, this CDR3 has 13 amino acids. Of the CDR3's DNA, 27 bases were read; they are in frame from base 1. In the germline V gene, CDR1 corresponds to NSHNY and CDR2 to SYGAGN. The library was made by the immunoSEQ multiplex PCR assay. For TCR sequencing, RNA was extracted from every sample and reverse transcribed into cDNA to serve as template. First-strand cDNA was synthesized with SuperScript III using a 2:1 mix of oligo-dT and random hexamers. A synthetic immune receptor repertoire was used to gauge amplification bias, and whatever bias remained was removed computationally. Sequencing of the libraries was done on Illumina HiSeq with 60 bp reads that cover the CDR3, reading from J toward V. Per the original workflow: After raw reads were preprocessed to remove errors, the CDR3 was defined following IMGT conventions as running from the conserved cysteine to phenylalanine. Clonality was calculated as 1 minus Shannon entropy normalized by log2 of the number of productive unique TCRs. CD4 or CD8 identity of scalp clones was inferred by cross-referencing scalp TCRbeta sequences with sorted blood CD4 and CD8 repertoires. TCRdb re-hosts the immuneACCESS table, in-frame sequences only. Its copies lack some clones; in the studies checked, an unresolved V gene accounts for under half of them, and the cause for the rest is not known. V and J calls and clone size are given by that table; D and trimming were obtained from the DNA. In this sample, approximately 280,000 clones appear, none counted once only. About 1.1% of the sample goes to the ten largest clones.

Overall study results and their limits: Shared TCR sequences between patients were less evident than in mice, which may be partly attributable to HLA diversity in the patient population. Scalp TCR repertoire analysis is complicated because resident alphabeta T cells in normal human skin are also sequenced, whereas mouse skin is dominated by gammadelta T cells. Higher clonality and more expanded CD8+ clones were observed in lesional scalp than in normal scalp, particularly in alopecia totalis/universalis, a finding suggestive of antigenic drive.

Pooled mouse cutaneous lymph node cells were stained for CD4, CD8alpha, NKG2D, NKG2ACE and other markers and were then sorted on a BD Influx. This clone appeared many times. It lacks a known antigen. Because the receptor is murine, the gene names and germline sequences shown are mouse ones. Read sequence stops 4 residues before the CDR3 end, and the germline J gene provides the missing end. The sample contains more than one DNA sequence encoding this CDR3. The chain is encoded by TRBV13-1 joined to TRBJ2-4; the D region possibly corresponds to TRBD2 (6 bases align). The clonotype was recovered from a C3H/HeJ mouse with alopecia areata. With respect to MHC, this strain carries the haplotype H2-k. Sequences were obtained from CD4+ T cells sorted from a lymph node. The CDR3 has the sequence CASSDGGENTLYF. CDR3 DNA, as far as it was read: TGTGCCAGCAGTGATGGGGGGGAAAAC.